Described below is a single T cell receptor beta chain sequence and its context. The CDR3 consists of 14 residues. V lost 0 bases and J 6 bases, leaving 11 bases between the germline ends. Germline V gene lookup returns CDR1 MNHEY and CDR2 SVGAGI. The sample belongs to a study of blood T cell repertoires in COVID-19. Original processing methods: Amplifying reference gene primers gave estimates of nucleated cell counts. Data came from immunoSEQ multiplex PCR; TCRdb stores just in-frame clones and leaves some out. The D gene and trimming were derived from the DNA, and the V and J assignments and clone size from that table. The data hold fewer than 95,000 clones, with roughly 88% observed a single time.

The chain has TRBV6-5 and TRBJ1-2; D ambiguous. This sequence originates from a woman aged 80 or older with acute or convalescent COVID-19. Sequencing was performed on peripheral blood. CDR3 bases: TGTGCCAGCAGTTACTCCGGAGGGAACGATGGCTACACCTTC. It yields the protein CASSYSGGNDGYTF.